This T cell receptor (beta chain) was identified in a study of blood T cell repertoires in COVID-19. At the level of the study: Collection of acute and convalescent COVID-19 samples took place in the United States, Italy and Spain.

The length of the CDR3 is 12 residues. In the study's own analysis: Counts of nucleated cells, estimated from reference gene primer amplification, were obtained. This table comes from immunoSEQ multiplex PCR, and its TCRdb copy is limited to in-frame clones, with some not included. Clone size and V and J calls were adopted from that table, with D and trimming inferred from the DNA. In the table there are 75,000 to 95,000 clones, 75% to 90% of which are singletons. The V call is TRBV12-2, the J call TRBJ1-5; the tabulated D call, TRBD1, remains unverified against the DNA. TRBV12-2 represents a pseudogene. The clonotype comes from a man aged 50-59 years with active COVID-19. The sequenced sample consisted of peripheral blood. The CDR3 sequence: CASRSRCQPQHF. The CDR3 DNA is TGTGCAAGTCGCTCCAGGTGTCAGCCCCAGCATTTT.